This T cell receptor (beta chain) was recovered during a study of OX40 agonist ivuxolimab in advanced cancers. Study summary: Partial responses were seen in three patients, one with hepatocellular carcinoma and two with cutaneous melanoma.

V was trimmed by 4 bases and J by 1 base, leaving 7 bases between them. CDR1 is MNHEY and CDR2 is SVGAGI in the germline V gene. The CDR3 has 13 residues. Data came from immunoSEQ multiplex PCR; TCRdb stores just in-frame clones and leaves some out. The table has approximately 58,000 clones, approximately 80% seen once. This rearrangement joins TRBV6-5 to TRBJ1-1; D gene unclear. The TCR originated in an adult with an advanced solid tumor such as melanoma, head and neck, liver or kidney cancer. The sample consisted of CD4+ or CD8+ T cells sorted from blood, taken in a trial of the OX40 agonist ivuxolimab. The CDR3: CASSFQKNTEAFF. The CDR3 bases are TGTGCCAGCAGTTTCCAGAAGAACACTGAAGCTTTCTTT.